Presented here are 25 T cell receptor beta chains from one specimen sequenced in a study of blood T cell repertoires in COVID-19. Clones were read by immunoSEQ multiplex PCR, and TCRdb kept only the in-frame ones, dropping some. The table lists approximately 220,000 clones, about 87% of them singletons. Sequencing used PBMCs or T cells enriched from blood (not recorded which). The receptors were gathered from a man aged 25 to 45 who had recovered from COVID-19.

The genes are TRBV7-9 and TRBJ2-7; TRBD1 matches 9 bases. The CDR3 sequence is 14 residues long. Germline V CDR1 and CDR2: SEHNR, FQNEAQ (reference sequence). J was trimmed by 3 bases and V by 5 bases; bases with no gene match: 5. The CDR3 DNA sequence: TGTGCCAGCAGCCTACAGGGGGCCTTCTACGAGCAGTACTTC. It is translated as CASSLQGAFYEQYF.

The J gene is TRBJ2-5, the V gene TRBV4-3; TRBD2 matches at 7 bases. CDR1 is LGHNA, CDR2 YSLEER, per germline. V shed 0 bases, J shed 5 bases, and the junction held 9 bases outside the gene matches. The CDR3 sequence is 16 residues long. The CDR3 nucleotides read TGCGCCAGCAGCCAAGATGGCCCCGGGGGGTTGGAGACCCAGTACTTC. It translates to CASSQDGPGGLETQYF.

The chain uses TRBV9 and TRBJ2-5; 9 bases are shared with TRBD1. The germline V gene encodes CDR1 SGDLS and CDR2 YYNGEE. The junction had 6 bases not matched to a gene; V was cut back by 4 bases and J by 5 bases. This CDR3 has 14 residues. The CDR3, as DNA: TGTGCCAGCAGCTTAACAGGGGGCGTGGAGACCCAGTACTTC. Residues: CASSLTGGVETQYF.

The chain uses TRBV27 and TRBJ2-7; D is perhaps TRBD2 (5 bases). This CDR3 is 14 amino acids long. Trimming removed 3 bases from V and 2 bases from J, with 11 bases in between. CDR1 is MNHEY, CDR2 SMNVEV, per germline (reference sequence). This CDR3 reads CASSFLGSPYEQYF. DNA for the CDR3: TGTGCCAGCAGTTTTCTGGGGAGCCCCTACGAGCAGTACTTC.

The chain recombines TRBV5-1 with TRBJ2-5; no clear D. With 0 bases removed from V and 2 bases from J, the gap between germline ends came to 11 bases. In germline, CDR1 is SGHRS, CDR2 YFSETQ. The CDR3 runs 15 residues. The CDR3 coding sequence is TGCGCCAGCAGCTTGGTATTTTCTTTACAAGAGACCCAGTACTTC. This sequence encodes CASSLVFSLQETQYF.

The chain uses TRBV10-3 and TRBJ2-3, with 7 bases lining up with TRBD2. CDR3 length equals 15 residues. The trim removed 0 bases at V and 0 bases at J, leaving 0 bases unmatched. From germline, CDR1 is ENHRY and CDR2 SYGVKD. In DNA, the CDR3 is TGTGCCATCAGTGAGTCGGGGGGGAGCACAGATACGCAGTATTTT. Amino acids: CAISESGGSTDTQYF.

This clone has only a few counts. This sequence joins TRBV6-5 and TRBJ1-1, with 7 bases fitting TRBD1. The trim removed 7 bases at V and 4 bases at J, leaving 9 bases unmatched. The germline V gene encodes CDR1 MNHEY and CDR2 SVGAGI. The CDR3 totals 14 residues. DNA for the CDR3: TGTGCCAGCATCTATGGGGCAGGGGGCACTGAAGCTTTCTTT. Encoded protein: CASIYGAGGTEAFF.

CDR3 nucleotides: TGTGCCAGCAGCTCGGGACTAGCGGGGATCTCCTACGAGCAGTACTTC. It is translated as CASSSGLAGISYEQYF. This chain links TRBV5-6 with TRBJ2-7, with TRBD2 matching over 13 bases. After removal of 3 bases from V and 0 bases from J, the junction contained 3 bases not matched to a gene. The CDR3 covers 16 residues. Per germline, CDR1 SGHDT and CDR2 YYEEEE. Full variable domain (outside the CDR3, taken from reference TRBV5-6 and TRBJ2-7): DAGVTQSPTHLIKTRGQQVTLRCSPKSGHDTVSWYQQALGQGPQFIFQYYEEEERQRGNFPDRFSGHQFPNYSSELNVNALLLGDSALYLCASSSGLAGISYEQYFGPGTRLTVT.

The rearrangement links TRBV2 to TRBJ1-3, with D tentatively TRBD1 (5 bases). The CDR3 has 16 amino acids. The germline V gene encodes CDR1 SNHLY and CDR2 FYNNEI. Between the trimmed V and J ends, which lost 2 bases and 0 bases, there was a span of 11 bases. This chain's CDR3 is CASSESRGLSGNTIYF. CDR3 sequence (DNA): TGTGCCAGCAGTGAATCACGGGGACTCTCTGGAAACACCATATATTTT.

The CDR3 spells CASSTGTDYGYTF. The CDR3 nucleotides are TGTGCCAGCTCGACGGGGACAGACTATGGCTACACCTTC. J is TRBJ1-2 and V is TRBV18, with 7 bases lining up with TRBD1. The CDR3 is 13 residues long. V lost 6 bases, J lost 3 bases, and 4 bases stayed unmatched. Germline V CDR1 and CDR2: KGHSH, LQKENI.

This clone was seen repeatedly, ten times or more. The chain couples TRBV2 to TRBJ1-2; 8 nucleotides agree with TRBD1. The CDR3 sequence is 14 residues long. Germline V CDR1 and CDR2: SNHLY, FYNNEI. After removal of 5 bases from V and 8 bases from J, the junction contained 10 bases not matched to a gene. The CDR3 bases are TGTGCCAGCAGTACCCGTTGGACAGGGTGGGGCTACACCTTC. Translating it yields CASSTRWTGWGYTF.

This CDR3 reads CASSKQANYGYTF. The CDR3 DNA sequence: TGTGCCAGCAGCAAACAGGCGAACTATGGCTACACCTTC. The chain is built from TRBV7-9 and TRBJ1-2, with D possibly TRBD1 on 5 matching bases. V was trimmed by 5 bases and J by 2 bases, leaving 9 bases between them. This CDR3 spans 13 amino acids. CDR1 SEHNR and CDR2 FQNEAQ come from the germline V gene (reference sequence).

This rearrangement joins TRBV6-5 to TRBJ2-7; D is unclear. Germline lookup yields CDR1 MNHEY and CDR2 SVGAGI. Trimming pared 2 bases from V and 5 bases from J, leaving 7 bases between. The CDR3 spans 12 residues. The CDR3 sequence: CASSYGENEQYF. The CDR3, as DNA: TGTGCCAGCAGTTACGGTGAGAACGAGCAGTACTTC.

V and J are TRBV5-1 and TRBJ2-1; D possibly corresponds to TRBD2 (6 bases). Germline CDR1 and CDR2: SGHRS and YFSETQ. The V gene lost 4 bases and the J gene lost 9 bases, with 14 bases spanning the gap. There are 13 residues in the CDR3. This CDR3 reads CASSLLEGSEQFF. As DNA, the CDR3 is TGCGCCAGCAGCCTCTTGGAGGGGAGTGAGCAGTTCTTC.

This clone appeared a single time. The chain employs TRBV19 and TRBJ1-5; TRBD1 is a possible D gene (6 bases). The germline CDR1 and CDR2 sequences are LNHDA and SQIVND (reference sequence). The CDR3 totals 14 residues. V lost 6 bases and J lost 5, with 14 bases in between. This CDR3 reads CASRTQGSDQPQHF. As DNA, the CDR3 is TGTGCCAGTAGGACACAGGGATCGGATCAGCCCCAGCATTTT.

The chain is built from TRBV29-1 and TRBJ2-2, with no clear D. This CDR3 has 13 residues. Germline CDR1 and CDR2: SQVTM and ANQGSEA. Trimming removed 5 bases at V and 7 bases at J, with 14 bases between. CDR3 amino acids: CSVPSPDIGELFF. The CDR3, as DNA: TGCAGCGTTCCCTCACCAGATATCGGGGAGCTGTTTTTT.

The V gene is TRBV9, the J gene TRBJ2-2, with TRBD2 matching over 10 bases. CDR3 length: 18 residues. Germline V lookup: CDR1 SGDLS, CDR2 YYNGEE. With V trimmed by 4 bases and J by 0 bases, 9 bases remained unmatched. The CDR3 loop reads CASSPRGSGGSNTGELFF. CDR3 in DNA: TGTGCCAGCAGCCCTCGGGGTAGCGGGGGGTCGAACACCGGGGAGCTGTTTTTT.

The chain couples TRBV5-4 to TRBJ2-1; D unclear. V lost 5 bases, J lost 2 bases, and 14 bases lay in between. In germline, CDR1 is SGHNT, CDR2 YYREEE (reference sequence). This CDR3 comprises 15 residues. The CDR3 DNA is TGTGCCAGCAGGCTAACGAGCGAAGCCTACAATGAGCAGTTCTTC. This sequence encodes CASRLTSEAYNEQFF.

V usage is TRBV10-2 and J usage is TRBJ1-1; TRBD1 matches 7 bases. This CDR3 has 14 residues. Germline V gene lookup returns CDR1 WSHSY and CDR2 SAAADI. J lost 6 bases, V lost 1 base, and 5 bases had no gene match. CDR3 sequence reads: CASSEYLGQAEAFF. In nucleotides, the CDR3 is TGCGCCAGCAGTGAGTATTTAGGACAGGCTGAAGCTTTCTTT.

The chain joins TRBV27 to TRBJ2-2, with 7 nucleotides matching TRBD2. The trim removed 5 bases at V and 7 bases at J, leaving 13 bases unmatched. The CDR3 extends over 16 amino acids. From germline, CDR1 is MNHEY and CDR2 SMNVEV (reference sequence). This CDR3 is CASSPPGLTPVGELFF. DNA for the CDR3: TGTGCCAGCAGTCCCCCGGGACTAACCCCCGTCGGGGAGCTGTTTTTT.

The CDR3 spells CASSPRRDSHSGNTIYF. For the CDR3, the DNA is TGTGCCAGCAGCCCCCGCCGGGACTCACACTCTGGAAACACCATATATTTT. The V gene is TRBV9, the J gene TRBJ1-3, with a possible D match to TRBD1 (5 bases). Trimming took 4 bases from V and 0 from J, leaving 17 bases between them. CDR1 and CDR2 (germline): SGDLS, YYNGEE. The CDR3 has 17 amino acids.

This clone was found once. The chain couples TRBV3-1 (or the pseudogene TRBV3-2) to TRBJ2-3; the D is unclear. The germline gives CDR1 LGHDT, CDR2 YNNKEL (reference sequence). Trimming stripped 2 bases from V and 2 bases from J, with 5 bases between. The CDR3 is 13 amino acids. CDR3 DNA: TGTGCCAGCAGCCAACAGGCCACAGATACGCAGTATTTT. Amino acid sequence: CASSQQATDTQYF.

V gene TRBV30 combines with J gene TRBJ2-2; perhaps TRBD1 as D (6 bases). CDR3 length: 15 amino acids. The V end was cut by 3 bases, the J end by 1 base, with 12 bases between. Germline CDR1 is GTSNPN and CDR2 is SVGIG (reference sequence). The CDR3 region is CAWRRDNVNTGELFF. CDR3 nucleotides: TGTGCCTGGAGGAGGGACAACGTGAACACCGGGGAGCTGTTTTTT.

The chain recombines TRBV7-9 with TRBJ1-5, with D tentatively TRBD1 (5 bases). Trimming cost V 4 bases and J 0 bases, with 7 bases left between them. The CDR3 is 14 residues long. Germline assignment: CDR1 SEHNR and CDR2 FQNEAQ (reference sequence). CDR3 coding DNA: TGTGCCAGCAGCTCCAGGGATAGCAATCAGCCCCAGCATTTT. Translating it yields CASSSRDSNQPQHF.

The chain links TRBV5-4 to TRBJ1-6; D is unclear. The CDR3 runs 15 residues. In germline, CDR1 is SGHNT, CDR2 YYREEE (reference sequence). Trimming took 0 bases from V and 8 from J, leaving 12 bases between them. As DNA, the CDR3 is TGTGCCAGCAGCTTGGTGGCGGGCCCTCATTCACCCCTCCACTTT. Translated: CASSLVAGPHSPLHF.